The present T cell receptor (beta chain) was sequenced within a study of blood T cell repertoires in COVID-19. Study-level information: Specimens from acute and convalescent COVID-19 originated in the United States, Italy and Spain. PBMCs, B-cell-depleted T cells, or T cells provided the cDNA or gDNA that made up the material.

Authors' data handling: Using reference gene primer amplification, nucleated cell counts were estimated. TCRdb's table, derived via immunoSEQ multiplex PCR, lists solely in-frame clones and lacks some. Clone size and the V and J calls come from that table; the DNA yielded D and trimming. This sample has 50,000 to 65,000 clones, with less than 95% found just once. This CDR3 comprises 16 residues. In germline, CDR1 is SNHLY, CDR2 FYNNEI. After removal of 5 bases from V and 4 bases from J, the junction contained 7 bases not matched to a gene. The V and J genes are TRBV2 and TRBJ2-1; TRBD2 agrees at 11 bases. The sequenced sample consisted of peripheral blood. The clonotype comes from a man in his fifties or sixties with acute or convalescent COVID-19. CDR3 loop: CASSRLTSGAYNEQFF. The CDR3 DNA is TGTGCCAGCAGTCGATTGACTAGCGGGGCTTACAATGAGCAGTTCTTC.